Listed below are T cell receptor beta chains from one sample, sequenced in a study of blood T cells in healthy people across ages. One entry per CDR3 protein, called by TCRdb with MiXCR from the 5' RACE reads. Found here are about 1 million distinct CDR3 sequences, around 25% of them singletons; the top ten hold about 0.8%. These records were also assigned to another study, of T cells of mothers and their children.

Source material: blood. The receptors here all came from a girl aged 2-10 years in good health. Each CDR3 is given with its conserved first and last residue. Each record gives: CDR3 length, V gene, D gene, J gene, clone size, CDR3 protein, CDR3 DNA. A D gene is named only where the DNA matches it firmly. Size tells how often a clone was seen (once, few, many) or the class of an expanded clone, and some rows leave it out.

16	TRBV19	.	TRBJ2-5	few	CASSPSLDFIGETQYF	TGTGCCAGTAGTCCTTCCCTAGATTTTATCGGGGAGACCCAGTACTTC
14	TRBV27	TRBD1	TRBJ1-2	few	CASSWDRSNYGYTF	TGTGCCAGCAGTTGGGACAGATCTAACTATGGCTACACCTTC
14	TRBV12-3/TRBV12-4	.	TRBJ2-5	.	CASSLKGVGETQYF	TGTGCCAGCAGTTTAAAGGGGGTTGGTGAGACCCAGTACTTC
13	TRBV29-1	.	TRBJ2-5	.	CSVDQGSGETQYF	TGCAGCGTTGATCAGGGGAGCGGAGAGACCCAGTACTTC
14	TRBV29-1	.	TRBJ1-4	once	CSVKTGPNNEKLFF	TGCAGCGTTAAGACGGGACCGAATAATGAAAAACTGTTTTTT
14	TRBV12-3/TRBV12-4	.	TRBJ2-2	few	CASSPDRATGELFF	TGTGCCAGCAGCCCTGACAGAGCCACCGGGGAGCTGTTTTTT
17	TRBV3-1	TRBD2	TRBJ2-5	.	CASSRHPRLAGLETQYF	TGTGCCAGCAGCCGCCACCCTCGTCTAGCGGGACTAGAGACCCAGTACTTC
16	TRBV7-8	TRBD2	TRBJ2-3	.	CASSSAGEHYTDTQYF	TGTGCCAGCAGCTCAGCGGGGGAGCACTACACAGATACGCAGTATTTT
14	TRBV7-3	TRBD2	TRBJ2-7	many	CASSRSREGYEQYF	TGTGCCAGCAGCCGCTCGAGGGAGGGCTACGAGCAGTACTTC
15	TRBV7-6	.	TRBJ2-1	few	CASTLGELVYNEQFF	TGTGCCAGCACTCTCGGGGAACTCGTTTACAATGAGCAGTTCTTC